The rows below give T cell receptor beta chains drawn from one sample of a study of T cells in Graves' hyperthyroidism and ophthalmopathy. TCRdb recomputed calls from the multiplex PCR reads with MiXCR, one row per CDR3 protein. The table lists some 380,000 distinct CDR3 sequences, less than 15% of them singletons, with around 20% in the top ten. The specimen sequenced was blood. The receptors were gathered from a man in his thirties or forties with Graves' hyperthyroidism that later progressed to Graves' ophthalmopathy. The CDR3 runs from the conserved cysteine through the conserved F or W. Fields, in order: clone size, J gene, V gene, CDR3 protein. Expanded clones get a size class; other rows say once, few or many, or leave the size out.

size: few; J: TRBJ2-7; V: TRBV28; CDR3: CASRQSGYEQYF
size: many; J: TRBJ2-5; V: TRBV7-9; CDR3: CASSSSGLAETQYF
size: many; J: TRBJ1-5; V: TRBV28; CDR3: CASRPGVEPQHF
size: few; J: TRBJ2-1; V: TRBV29-1; CDR3: CSVVVRVNEQFF
size: .; J: TRBJ1-4; V: TRBV7-3; CDR3: CASSLIGPGTNEKLFF
size: .; J: TRBJ2-1; V: TRBV5-1; CDR3: CASSLAPGKFNEQFF
size: many; J: TRBJ2-1; V: TRBV7-9; CDR3: CAGRGGFSYNEQFF
size: many; J: TRBJ1-1; V: TRBV28; CDR3: CASVPGELFVAFF
size: many; J: TRBJ2-1; V: TRBV7-8; CDR3: CASSPPSGAGNEQFF
size: .; J: TRBJ2-3; V: TRBV6-6; CDR3: CASSYLGTSGAKRGDTQYF
size: .; J: TRBJ2-7; V: TRBV4-1; CDR3: CASSQDLQRGLTSYEQYF
size: .; J: TRBJ1-1; V: TRBV7-9; CDR3: CASSTLGQGSEAFF
size: .; J: TRBJ1-2; V: TRBV7-9; CDR3: CASSFPGQFGTF
size: .; J: TRBJ1-5; V: TRBV6-1; CDR3: CASRPTGRGGYSNQPQHF
size: .; J: TRBJ1-1; V: TRBV10-3; CDR3: CAISEIFGRWNTEAFF
size: many; J: TRBJ2-5; V: TRBV29-1; CDR3: CSVARQTQETQYF
size: .; J: TRBJ2-3; V: TRBV28; CDR3: CASSSLPTYTDTQYF
size: .; J: TRBJ2-1; V: TRBV25-1; CDR3: CASSSRDSPYSYNEQFF
size: few; J: TRBJ2-3; V: TRBV29-1; CDR3: CGVDRGLGTDTQYF
size: .; J: TRBJ2-5; V: TRBV7-2; CDR3: CASSIRTGRQETQYF